This T cell receptor beta chain was obtained from a study of graft-versus-host responses after intestinal transplantation. Assay used: immunoSEQ multiplex PCR; TCRdb lists only in-frame clones, some missing. The sample lists over 100,000 clones, 85% to 95% occurring once. As to this clone: What it recognizes is unknown.

Germline V gene lookup returns CDR1 LGHNA and CDR2 YNFKEQ. The V and J ends lost 0 bases and 7 bases respectively, with 3 bases between them. The CDR3 contains 11 residues. The V call is TRBV4-2, the J call TRBJ1-2; D remains unclear. Sequenced here: unstimulated CD8+ T cells sorted from spleen or lymph node cells, sampled before transplant. This clonotype originated in a human donor who was the organ donor for an intestinal transplant. CDR3 nucleotides: TGTGCCAGCAGCCAAGACAGTGGCTACACCTTC. Its protein product is CASSQDSGYTF.